This T cell receptor beta chain was obtained from a study of shared clonotypes between healthy human individuals. Study-level results: Collection of samples was limited to blood; tissue repertoires likely differ.

Repertoires were generated with immunoSEQ multiplex PCR, while TCRdb's copy carries only in-frame clones and drops some. The repertoire holds some 630,000 clones, with approximately 79% as singletons. Trimming cost V 8 bases and J 5 bases; bases outside gene matches: 15. Per the germline V gene, CDR1 is LNHDA and CDR2 is SQIVND (reference sequence). There are 15 residues in the CDR3. This clone has just one count. Antigen: not known. The sequence derives from a woman aged 25-40 years in good health. Sequencing used memory CD4+ T cells sorted from blood. The subset is: CD45RA-negative fraction. The chain employs TRBV19 and TRBJ2-7; 7 positions agree with TRBD2. The CDR3 spells CASATLAAGTHEQYF. DNA of the CDR3: TGTGCCAGTGCCACGCTAGCGGCTGGAACCCACGAGCAGTACTTC.